The 19 T cell receptor beta chains below were found in one sample sequenced in a study of T-cell reconstitution after alpha-beta-depleted transplantation in children. The library targeted TCRbeta and was prepared with unique molecular identifiers. Using its own MiXCR run on the PCR reads, TCRdb lists one record per CDR3 protein. The sample has around 960,000 distinct CDR3 sequences, roughly 29% seen once. Sequenced here: PBMCs, mostly from graft donor cells, sampled 360 days after TCRalphabeta/CD19-depleted stem cell transplant. These receptors were taken from a boy in the first two years of life who had a stem cell transplant for SCID, so the T cells may come from the graft donor.

The CDR3 spells CASSYRQGLKQETQYF. CDR3 sequence (DNA): TGTGCCAGCAGTTACAGACAGGGGCTTAAACAAGAGACCCAGTACTTC. This sequence joins TRBV6-5 and TRBJ2-5; TRBD1 aligns across 8 bases. J lost 2 bases, V lost 2 bases, and 7 bases had no gene match. The CDR3 has 16 amino acids. Germline CDR1 is MNHEY and CDR2 is SVGAGI.

This clonotype was counted between two and nine times. The rearrangement joins TRBV7-6 to TRBJ1-5; D gene ambiguous. The ends were cut back, 2 bases at V and 10 bases at J, with 15 bases in the middle. Germline CDR1 is SGHVS and CDR2 is FNYEAQ. This CDR3 is built from 14 residues. The CDR3 bases are TGTGCCAGCAGCTTAAGTACGTACCGCCAACCCCAGCATTTT. It translates to CASSLSTYRQPQHF.

The V and J genes are TRBV15 and TRBJ1-5; the D is unclear. CDR1 is LNHNV, CDR2 YYDKDF, per germline (reference sequence). The CDR3 contains 13 residues. Trimming left V 5 bases short and J 6 bases short, with 11 bases between. The CDR3 coding sequence is TGTGCCACCAGCCTAACCCTGGGTCAGCCCCAGCATTTT. The encoded protein is CATSLTLGQPQHF.

This sequence joins TRBV6-1 and TRBJ2-7, with D perhaps TRBD1 (6 bases). This CDR3 comprises 14 residues. V lost 7 bases and J 2 bases, leaving 15 bases between the germline ends. The V gene's germline CDR1 is MNHNS and CDR2 SASEGT. This CDR3 reads CASTPGHTTYEQYF. The CDR3 nucleotides read TGTGCCAGCACCCCGGGACATACTACCTACGAGCAGTACTTC.

This chain connects TRBV7-9 to TRBJ2-7, with TRBD1 matching 7 bases. The CDR3 contains 14 residues. The ends lost 5 bases at V and 6 bases at J; junction bases unmatched: 10. Per germline, CDR1 SEHNR and CDR2 FQNEAQ (reference sequence). The CDR3 here is CASSPKTGNIEQYF. CDR3 in DNA: TGTGCCAGCAGCCCCAAGACAGGGAATATCGAGCAGTACTTC.

This chain links TRBV27 with TRBJ1-2; 8 bases agree with TRBD1. V was clipped by 2 bases and J by 7 bases; unmatched bases: 12. This CDR3 has 16 amino acids. Germline values: CDR1 MNHEY, CDR2 SMNVEV (reference sequence). The CDR3 reads CASSLKLPRGRRGYTF. CDR3 DNA: TGTGCCAGCAGTTTAAAGTTGCCCAGGGGGCGCCGTGGCTACACCTTC.

This clonotype was picked up a small number of times. This sequence joins TRBV12-3 or TRBV12-4 and TRBJ1-2, with D hard to call. Trimming took 4 bases from V and 3 from J, leaving 6 bases between them. The CDR3 covers 12 residues. CDR3 in amino acids: CASSYTDYGYTF. The CDR3, as DNA: TGTGCCAGCAGTTACACTGACTATGGCTACACCTTC.

V gene TRBV20-1 combines with J gene TRBJ1-1; 9 bases are shared with TRBD1. This CDR3 comprises 13 residues. Germline trimming cut 5 bases from V and 3 bases from J; bases unmatched to any gene: 4. Per the germline V gene, CDR1 is DFQATT and CDR2 is SNEGSKA (reference sequence). CDR3 protein: CSAGTGWDTEAFF. CDR3 coding DNA: TGCAGTGCTGGGACAGGGTGGGACACTGAAGCTTTCTTT.

This clonotype has more than one count but fewer than ten. The chain uses TRBV3-1 and TRBJ2-1; no reliable D call. Per germline, CDR1 LGHDT and CDR2 YNNKEL (reference sequence). V lost 1 base and J 5 bases, leaving 15 bases between the germline ends. This CDR3 is 16 amino acids long. CDR3 in DNA: TGTGCCAGCAGCCAAGGAAGCCATCCAAGGCACAATGAGCAGTTCTTC. It translates to CASSQGSHPRHNEQFF.

CDR3 amino acids: CASSLALGQRTTDYGYTF. DNA for the CDR3: TGTGCCAGCAGTTTAGCGCTGGGACAGCGCACTACCGACTATGGCTACACCTTC. The genes are TRBV12-3 or TRBV12-4 and TRBJ1-2, with 7 bases aligning to TRBD1. V lost 0 bases to trimming and J lost 3 bases; unmatched junction nucleotides: 13. There are 18 residues in the CDR3.

This chain connects TRBV30 to TRBJ2-1; tentative D call: TRBD2 (6 bases). Germline assignment: CDR1 GTSNPN and CDR2 SVGIG (reference sequence). This CDR3 contains 15 residues. V dropped 0 bases and J dropped 5 bases, with 14 bases sitting between them. The CDR3: CAWSVFRGTHNEQFF. Written as DNA, the CDR3 is TGTGCCTGGAGTGTTTTTCGGGGGACTCACAATGAGCAGTTCTTC.

The chain joins TRBV11-2 to TRBJ1-1; D is uncertain. The CDR3 spans 14 residues. Trimming took 3 bases from V and 2 from J, leaving 10 bases between them. Germline assignment: CDR1 SGHAT and CDR2 FQNNGV. The CDR3, as DNA: TGTGCCAGCAGCTTGGCCGGGATCAACACTGAAGCTTTCTTT. Its protein is CASSLAGINTEAFF.

The CDR3 DNA sequence: TGCAGTGCACCGACAGACCCCCAAGAGACCCAGTACTTC. It codes for CSAPTDPQETQYF. The genes are TRBV20-1 and TRBJ2-5; tentative D call: TRBD1 (5 bases). The CDR3 has 13 amino acids. Germline loops: CDR1 DFQATT, CDR2 SNEGSKA (reference sequence). Trimming pared 6 bases from V and 1 base from J, leaving 12 bases between.

The gene calls are TRBV28 and TRBJ1-2; 7 bases agree with TRBD1. This CDR3 is 11 amino acids long. J lost 8 bases, V lost 10 bases, and 7 bases had no gene match. The V gene's germline CDR1 is MDHEN and CDR2 SYDVKM. The CDR3 region is CATSGQQGYTF. DNA of the CDR3: TGTGCCACCTCGGGACAGCAGGGCTACACCTTC.

This clonotype was detected only a few times. The gene calls are TRBV29-1 and TRBJ2-7; D may correspond to TRBD1 or TRBD2 (5 bases each). This CDR3 spans 14 amino acids. Germline loops: CDR1 SQVTM, CDR2 ANQGSEA. Trimming pared 5 bases from V and 5 bases from J, leaving 19 bases between. The CDR3 region is CSVLGAGSEDEQYF. CDR3 sequence (DNA): TGCAGCGTTTTAGGGGCTGGGAGCGAGGACGAGCAGTACTTC.

V gene TRBV5-1 combines with J gene TRBJ2-5; tentative D call: TRBD2 (6 bases). The germline gives CDR1 SGHRS, CDR2 YFSETQ. V dropped 5 bases and J dropped 5 bases, with 19 bases sitting between them. CDR3 length equals 15 residues. The CDR3 reads CASSAGRGALETQYF. The CDR3, as DNA: TGCGCCAGCAGTGCGGGGCGGGGTGCCCTGGAGACCCAGTACTTC. Drawing the rest from reference TRBV5-1 and TRBJ2-5, the complete variable domain is KAGVTQTPRYLIKTRGQQVTLSCSPISGHRSVSWYQQTPGQGLQFLFEYFSETQRNKGNFPGRFSGRQFSNSRSEMNVSTLELGDSALYLCASSAGRGALETQYFGPGTRLLVL.

The chain uses TRBV7-2 and TRBJ2-5, with TRBD1 matching 11 bases. Germline CDR1 reads SGHTA; CDR2 reads FQGNSA. The trim removed 0 bases at V and 5 bases at J, leaving 5 bases unmatched. The CDR3 has 16 residues. CDR3: CASSLARTGGLETQYF. The DNA for the CDR3 is TGTGCCAGCAGCTTAGCGCGGACAGGGGGCTTGGAGACCCAGTACTTC.

This clonotype was detected a few times. The chain uses TRBV28 and TRBJ1-1, with D unresolved. From germline, CDR1 is MDHEN and CDR2 SYDVKM. V was cut by 3 bases and J by 4 bases, with 6 bases left in between. The CDR3 has 12 amino acids. The CDR3 is CASSLGFTEAFF. In DNA, the CDR3 is TGTGCCAGCAGTTTGGGGTTCACTGAAGCTTTCTTT.

Note on this clonotype: No conserved phenylalanine or tryptophan is present at the end of the CDR3, so a read error is the likely explanation. The chain is built from TRBV5-1 and TRBJ2-1; no firm D call. Germline V CDR1 and CDR2: SGHRS, YFSETQ. The CDR3 runs to 15 residues. V was pared by 0 bases and J by 1 base, with 8 bases between. The CDR3 nucleotides read TGCGCCAGCAGCTTGGACAGCGCTTCCTACAATGAGCAGTTCTAC. Protein sequence: CASSLDSASYNEQFY.